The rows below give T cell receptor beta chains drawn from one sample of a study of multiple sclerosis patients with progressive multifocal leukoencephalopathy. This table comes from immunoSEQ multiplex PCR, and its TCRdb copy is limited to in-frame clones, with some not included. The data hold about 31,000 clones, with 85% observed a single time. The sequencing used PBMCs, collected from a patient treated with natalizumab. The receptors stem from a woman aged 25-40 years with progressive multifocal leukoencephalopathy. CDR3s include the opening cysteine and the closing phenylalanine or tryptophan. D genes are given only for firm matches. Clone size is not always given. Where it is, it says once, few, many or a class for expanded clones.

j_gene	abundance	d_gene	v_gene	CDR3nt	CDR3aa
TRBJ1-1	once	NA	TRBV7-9	TGTGCCAGCAGCCTACATTTGGGGGCCACTGAAGCTTTCTTT	CASSLHLGATEAFF
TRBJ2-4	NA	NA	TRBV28	TGTGCCAGCAGTTTGGTGGAGGGGGGAAGAAACATTCAGTACTTC	CASSLVEGGRNIQYF
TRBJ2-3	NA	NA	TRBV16	TGTGCCAGCAGCCGCCAAGGGCGCGGGGATACGCAGTATTTT	CASSRQGRGDTQYF
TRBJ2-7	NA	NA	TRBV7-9	TGTGCCAGCAGCTTACAGGACTACGAGCAGTACTTC	CASSLQDYEQYF
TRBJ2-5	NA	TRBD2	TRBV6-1	TGTGCCAGCACGGACAGCGGGGGAGAGACCCAGTACTTC	CASTDSGGETQYF
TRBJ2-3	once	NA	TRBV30	TGTGCCTGGACCCAGGGTTATACGCAGTATTTT	CAWTQGYTQYF
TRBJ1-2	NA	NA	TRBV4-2	TGTGCCAGCAGCTTGGTCGAGGTGTGGGGCTACACCTTC	CASSLVEVWGYTF
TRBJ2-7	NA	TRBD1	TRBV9	TGTGCCAGCAGCGATGGGACAGCTCCCTACGAGCAGTACTTC	CASSDGTAPYEQYF
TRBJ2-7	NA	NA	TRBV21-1	TGTGCCAGCAGCATCTCCTACGAGCAGTACTTC	CASSISYEQYF
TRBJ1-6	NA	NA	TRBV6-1	TGTGTATCGGGGAGCTCCTATAATTCACCCCTCCACTTT	CVSGSSYNSPLHF
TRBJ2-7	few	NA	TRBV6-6	TGTGCCAGCAGTTCTAGTTCCTACGAGCAGTACTTC	CASSSSSYEQYF
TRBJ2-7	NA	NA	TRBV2	TGTGCCAGCAGCCCGGGACACCGAGCCTACGAGCAGTACTTC	CASSPGHRAYEQYF
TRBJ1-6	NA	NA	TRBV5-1	TGCGCCAGCTCAGCGGCAGGGGCTAATTCACCCCTCCACTTT	CASSAAGANSPLHF
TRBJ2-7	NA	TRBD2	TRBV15	TGTGCCACCAGCAGAGATTTGGAGGGGACTAGCGTGGCCTACGAGCAGTACTTC	CATSRDLEGTSVAYEQYF
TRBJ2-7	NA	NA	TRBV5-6	TGTGCCAGCAGCTTGACCGGTTTTCACGAGCAGTACTTC	CASSLTGFHEQYF
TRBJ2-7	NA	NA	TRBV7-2	TGTGCCAGCAGCTTAGTACAGGGGGGGATCTACGAGCAGTACTTC	CASSLVQGGIYEQYF
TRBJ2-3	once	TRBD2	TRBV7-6	TGTGCCAGCAGCTTATATATTGCGACTAGCGGCGGGTTTGGAGATACGCAGTATTTT	CASSLYIATSGGFGDTQYF
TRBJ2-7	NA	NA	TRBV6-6	TGTGCCAGCAGTCCTCGACGGGATTCCTCCTACGAGCAGTACTTC	CASSPRRDSSYEQYF
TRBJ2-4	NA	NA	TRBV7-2	TGTGCCAGCAGCTCCGAGTCCCCCAAAAACATTCAGTACTTC	CASSSESPKNIQYF
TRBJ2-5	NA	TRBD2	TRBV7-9	TGTGCCAGCAGCGGGACTAGCGGGGGGGAAAAAGAGACCCAGTACTTC	CASSGTSGGEKETQYF
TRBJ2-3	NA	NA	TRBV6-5	TGTGCCAGCAGTGATCACAGGGCCACAGATACGCAGTATTTT	CASSDHRATDTQYF
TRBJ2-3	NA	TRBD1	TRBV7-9	TGTGCCACCTCCGGGGCAGGGGGCCTTACAGATACGCAGTATTTT	CATSGAGGLTDTQYF
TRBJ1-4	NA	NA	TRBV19	TGTGCCAGTAGTGCGGGACGGGCGAATGAAAAACTGTTTTTT	CASSAGRANEKLFF
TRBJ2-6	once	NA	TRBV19	TGTGCCAGTTCTTTATCTGGGGCCAACGTCCTGACTTTC	CASSLSGANVLTF
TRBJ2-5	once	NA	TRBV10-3	TGTGCCATCAGCCCTAGGAGGGAAGAGACCCAGTACTTC	CAISPRREETQYF
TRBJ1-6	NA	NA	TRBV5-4	TGTGCCAGCAGCTTGGGTGCGGTGGGGAATTCACCCCTCCACTTT	CASSLGAVGNSPLHF
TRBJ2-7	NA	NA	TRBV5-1	TGCGCCAGCAGCCCAAACTTGGGGTCCGAGCAGTACTTC	CASSPNLGSEQYF
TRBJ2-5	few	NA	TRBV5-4	TGTGCCAGCAGCTTGGCCGGGCGGACCGTTCAAGAGACCCAGTACTTC	CASSLAGRTVQETQYF
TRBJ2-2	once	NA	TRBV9	TGTGCCAGCAGCGTAGTTGGGACTACCGGGGAGCTGTTTTTT	CASSVVGTTGELFF
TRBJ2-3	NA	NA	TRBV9	TGTGCCAGCAGCCCCCACTCGGGGGGACAGAGCACAGATACGCAGTATTTT	CASSPHSGGQSTDTQYF
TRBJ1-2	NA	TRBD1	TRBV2	TGTGCCAGCAGTGATAGGGCGGACAGGGGGCGCTTGGACTATGGCTACACCTTC	CASSDRADRGRLDYGYTF
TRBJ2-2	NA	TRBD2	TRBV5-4	TGTGCCAGCAGCTTGGCCGTCGGGGGGGCCGGCGGGGAGCTGTTTTTT	CASSLAVGGAGGELFF
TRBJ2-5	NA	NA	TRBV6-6	TGTGCCAGCAGCCCAGCGGACCGGCCAGACGAGACCCAGTACTTC	CASSPADRPDETQYF
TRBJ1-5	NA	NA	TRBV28	TGTGCCAGCAGTTCCAGGGTGGGGCTCGGGCCCCAGCATTTT	CASSSRVGLGPQHF
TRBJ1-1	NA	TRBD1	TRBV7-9	TGTGCCAGGGGACAGGTGAACACTGAAGCTTTCTTT	CARGQVNTEAFF
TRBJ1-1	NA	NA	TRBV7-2	TGTGCCAGCAGCCGAGGGTACGGGAACACTGAAGCTTTCTTT	CASSRGYGNTEAFF
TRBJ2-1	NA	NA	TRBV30	TGTGCCTGGACCCAGGGTCCGTACAATGAGCAGTTCTTC	CAWTQGPYNEQFF
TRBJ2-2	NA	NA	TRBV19	TGTGCCAGTGGAGGGTGGGAAGGGACCGGGGAGCTGTTTTTT	CASGGWEGTGELFF
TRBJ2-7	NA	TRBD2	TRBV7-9	TGTGCCAGCAGCCCCCACTCTGGTGGGAGCGGGAGGGCCTACGAGCAGTACTTC	CASSPHSGGSGRAYEQYF
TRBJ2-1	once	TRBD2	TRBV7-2	TGTGCCAGCAGCTTAGATGGTAGCGGGTGGGGTGAGCAGTTCTTC	CASSLDGSGWGEQFF
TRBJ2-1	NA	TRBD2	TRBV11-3	TGTGCCAGCAGCTTAAGCGGGGGGGCGCCCGAGCAGTTCTTC	CASSLSGGAPEQFF
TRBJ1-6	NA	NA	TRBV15	TGTGCCACCAGCAGGGGTAATTCACCCCTCCACTTT	CATSRGNSPLHF
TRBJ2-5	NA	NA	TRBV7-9	TGTGCCAGCAGCTTAGGGCCCCGGGAGTACTTC	CASSLGPREYF
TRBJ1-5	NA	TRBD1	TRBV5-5	TGTGCCAGCAGCCAGACAGGGGCCCTCAATCAGCCCCAGCATTTT	CASSQTGALNQPQHF
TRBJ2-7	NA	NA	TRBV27	TGTGCCAGCAGTCCCGGCCCCTTCTCCTACGAGCAGTACTTC	CASSPGPFSYEQYF
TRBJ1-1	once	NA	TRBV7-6	TGTGCCAGCAGCCCGGCGGGGGTCACTGAAGCTTTCTTT	CASSPAGVTEAFF
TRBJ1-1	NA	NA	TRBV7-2	TGTGCCAGCAGCCCTACAAAGGGGATCACTGAAGCTTTCTTT	CASSPTKGITEAFF
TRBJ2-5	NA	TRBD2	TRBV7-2	TGTGCCAGCAGCCGTGCAGCCCGGACTAGCACGTTGTGGGAGACCCAGTACTTC	CASSRAARTSTLWETQYF
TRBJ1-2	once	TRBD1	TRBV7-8	TGTGCCAGCAGCCCAGGGACAGTTAACTATGGCTACACCTTC	CASSPGTVNYGYTF
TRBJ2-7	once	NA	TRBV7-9	TGTGCCAGCAGCGGGTACGAGCAGTACTTC	CASSGYEQYF
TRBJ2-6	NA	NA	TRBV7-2	TGTGCCAGCAGCCCCGGTTTCGGGGCCAACGTCCTGACTTTC	CASSPGFGANVLTF
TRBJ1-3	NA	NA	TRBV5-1	TGCGCCAGCAGCTTGGATCTGGGGTTGGGAAACACCATATATTTT	CASSLDLGLGNTIYF
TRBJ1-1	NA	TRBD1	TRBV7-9	TGTGCCAGCAGCTCCGGGACAGGGGAAGCTTTCTTT	CASSSGTGEAFF